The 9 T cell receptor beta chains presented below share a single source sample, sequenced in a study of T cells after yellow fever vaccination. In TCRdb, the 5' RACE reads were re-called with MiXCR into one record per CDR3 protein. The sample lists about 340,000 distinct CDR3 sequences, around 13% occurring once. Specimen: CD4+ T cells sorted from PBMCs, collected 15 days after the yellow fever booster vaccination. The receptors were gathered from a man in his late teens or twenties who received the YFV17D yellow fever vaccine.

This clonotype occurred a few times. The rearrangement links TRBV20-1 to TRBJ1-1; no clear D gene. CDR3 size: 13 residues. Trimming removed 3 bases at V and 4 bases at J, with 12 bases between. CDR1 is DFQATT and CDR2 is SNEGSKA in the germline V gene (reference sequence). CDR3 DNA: TGCAGTGCTAGTCAGCGGATTCGCACTGAAGCTTTCTTT. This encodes CSASQRIRTEAFF.

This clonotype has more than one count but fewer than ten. As DNA, the CDR3 is TGTGCCATCAGAAACCTGGACAGGGGGCGAGGGGACTACTATGGCTACACCTTC. Protein sequence: CAIRNLDRGRGDYYGYTF. The chain carries TRBV10-3 and TRBJ1-2; 11 nucleotides align to TRBD1. Germline loops: CDR1 ENHRY, CDR2 SYGVKD. J gave up 3 bases and V 6 bases, and 15 bases lay outside the gene matches. The CDR3 runs to 18 residues.

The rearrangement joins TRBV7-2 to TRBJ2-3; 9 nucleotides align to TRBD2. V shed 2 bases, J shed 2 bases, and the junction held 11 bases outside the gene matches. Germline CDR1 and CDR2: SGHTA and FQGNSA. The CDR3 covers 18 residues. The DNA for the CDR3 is TGTGCCAGCAGCTTATCCGGGGCTAGCGGGGAATTCACAGATACGCAGTATTTT. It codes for CASSLSGASGEFTDTQYF.

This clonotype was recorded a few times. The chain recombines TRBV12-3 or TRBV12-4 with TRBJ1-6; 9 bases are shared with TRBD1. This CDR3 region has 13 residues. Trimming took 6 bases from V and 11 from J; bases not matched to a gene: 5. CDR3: CASSRTGVPPLHF. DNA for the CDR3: TGTGCCAGCAGCCGGACAGGGGTTCCACCCCTCCACTTT.

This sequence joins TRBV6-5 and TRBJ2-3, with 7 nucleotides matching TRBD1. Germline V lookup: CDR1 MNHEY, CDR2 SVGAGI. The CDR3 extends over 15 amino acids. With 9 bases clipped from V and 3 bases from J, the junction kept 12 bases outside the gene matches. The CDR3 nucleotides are TGTGCCAGTAGGAACAGGGGATTGGGGACAGATACGCAGTATTTT. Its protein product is CASRNRGLGTDTQYF.

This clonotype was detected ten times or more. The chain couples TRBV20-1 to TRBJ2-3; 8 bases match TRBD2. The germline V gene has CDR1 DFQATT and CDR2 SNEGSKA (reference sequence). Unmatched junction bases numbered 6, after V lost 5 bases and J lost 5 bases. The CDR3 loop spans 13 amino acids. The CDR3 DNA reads TGCAGTGCTCCCCGGGGGGGAGGAGATACGCAGTATTTT. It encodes CSAPRGGGDTQYF.

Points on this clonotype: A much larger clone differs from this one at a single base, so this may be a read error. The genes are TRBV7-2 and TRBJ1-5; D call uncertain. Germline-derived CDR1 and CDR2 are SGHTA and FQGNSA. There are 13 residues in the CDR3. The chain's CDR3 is CASSSQLNQPLHF. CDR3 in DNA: TGTGCCAGCAGCTCTCAGTTAAATCAGCCCCTGCATTTT.

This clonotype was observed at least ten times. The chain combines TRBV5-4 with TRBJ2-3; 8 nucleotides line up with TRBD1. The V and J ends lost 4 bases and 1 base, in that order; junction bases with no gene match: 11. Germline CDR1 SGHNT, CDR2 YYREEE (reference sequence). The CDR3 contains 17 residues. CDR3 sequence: CASSRDIDRGGTDTQYF. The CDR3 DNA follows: TGTGCCAGCAGCAGAGACATCGACAGGGGAGGCACAGATACGCAGTATTTT.

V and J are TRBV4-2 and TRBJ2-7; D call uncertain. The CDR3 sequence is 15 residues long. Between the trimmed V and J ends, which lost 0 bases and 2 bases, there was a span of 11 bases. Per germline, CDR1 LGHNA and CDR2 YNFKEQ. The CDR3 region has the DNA TGTGCCAGCAGCCAAGAAGCCGTCTTCCCCTACGAGCAGTACTTC. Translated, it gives CASSQEAVFPYEQYF.